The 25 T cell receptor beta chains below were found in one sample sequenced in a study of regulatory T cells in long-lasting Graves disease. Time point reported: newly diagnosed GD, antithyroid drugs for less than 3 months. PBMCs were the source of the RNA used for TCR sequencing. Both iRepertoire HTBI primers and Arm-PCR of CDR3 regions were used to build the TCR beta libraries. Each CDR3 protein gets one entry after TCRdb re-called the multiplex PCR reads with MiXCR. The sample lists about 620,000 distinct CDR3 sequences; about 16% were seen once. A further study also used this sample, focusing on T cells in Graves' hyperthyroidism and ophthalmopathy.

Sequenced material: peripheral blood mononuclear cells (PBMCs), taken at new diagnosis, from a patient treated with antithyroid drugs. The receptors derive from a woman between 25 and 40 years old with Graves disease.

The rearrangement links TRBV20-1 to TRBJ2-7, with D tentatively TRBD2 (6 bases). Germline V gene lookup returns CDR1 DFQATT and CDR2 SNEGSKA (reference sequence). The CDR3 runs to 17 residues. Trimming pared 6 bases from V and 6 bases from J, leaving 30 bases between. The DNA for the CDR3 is TGCAGTGCCGGGCCATTAACTTTAGCGGCATTGCCGGGCGAGCAGTACTTC. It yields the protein CSAGPLTLAALPGEQYF.

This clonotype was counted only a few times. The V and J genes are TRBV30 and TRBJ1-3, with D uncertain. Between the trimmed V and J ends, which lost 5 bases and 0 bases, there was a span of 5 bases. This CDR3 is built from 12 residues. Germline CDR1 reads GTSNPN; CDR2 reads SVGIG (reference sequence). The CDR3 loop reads CAWGDSGNTIYF. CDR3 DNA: TGTGCCTGGGGGGACTCTGGAAACACCATATATTTT.

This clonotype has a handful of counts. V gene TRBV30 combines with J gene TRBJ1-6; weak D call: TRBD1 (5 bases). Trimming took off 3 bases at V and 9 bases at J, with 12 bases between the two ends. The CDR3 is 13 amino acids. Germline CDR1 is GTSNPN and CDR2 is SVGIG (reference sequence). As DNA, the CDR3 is TGTGCCTGGAGAAGGGAGGGGTTTTCACCCCTCCACTTT. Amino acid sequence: CAWRREGFSPLHF.

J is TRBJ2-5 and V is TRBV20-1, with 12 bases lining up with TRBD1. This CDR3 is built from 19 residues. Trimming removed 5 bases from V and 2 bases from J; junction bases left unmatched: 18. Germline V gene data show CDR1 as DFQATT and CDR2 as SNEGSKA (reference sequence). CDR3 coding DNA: TGCAGTGCTGAGCCGGGACAGGGGGCTTGGTTGCGCCGACAAGAGACCCAGTACTTC. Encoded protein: CSAEPGQGAWLRRQETQYF.

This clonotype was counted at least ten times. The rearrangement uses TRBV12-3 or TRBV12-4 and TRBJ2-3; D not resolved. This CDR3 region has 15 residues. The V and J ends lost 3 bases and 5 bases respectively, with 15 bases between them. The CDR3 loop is CASSFAPSVGDTQYF. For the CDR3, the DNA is TGTGCCAGCAGTTTCGCCCCCTCGGTTGGAGATACGCAGTATTTT.

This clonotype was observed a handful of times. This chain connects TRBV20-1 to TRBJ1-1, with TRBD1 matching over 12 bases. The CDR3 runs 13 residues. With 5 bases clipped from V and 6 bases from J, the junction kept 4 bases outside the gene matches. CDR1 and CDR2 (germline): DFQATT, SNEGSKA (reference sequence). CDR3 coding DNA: TGCAGTGCTCCGGGACAGGGGGCTTCTGAAGCTTTCTTT. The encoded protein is CSAPGQGASEAFF.

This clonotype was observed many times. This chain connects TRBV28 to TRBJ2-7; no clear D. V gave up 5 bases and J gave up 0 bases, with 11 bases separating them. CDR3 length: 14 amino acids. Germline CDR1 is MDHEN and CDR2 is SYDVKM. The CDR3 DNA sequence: TGTGCCAGCAGTCCCCTTTCCCCCTCCTACGAGCAGTACTTC. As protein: CASSPLSPSYEQYF.

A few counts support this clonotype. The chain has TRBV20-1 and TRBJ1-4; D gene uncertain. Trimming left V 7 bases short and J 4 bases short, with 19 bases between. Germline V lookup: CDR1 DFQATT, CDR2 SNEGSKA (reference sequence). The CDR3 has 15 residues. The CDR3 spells CSGRAAGKNNEKLFF. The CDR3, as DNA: TGCAGTGGACGGGCCGCAGGAAAAAATAATGAAAAACTGTTTTTT.

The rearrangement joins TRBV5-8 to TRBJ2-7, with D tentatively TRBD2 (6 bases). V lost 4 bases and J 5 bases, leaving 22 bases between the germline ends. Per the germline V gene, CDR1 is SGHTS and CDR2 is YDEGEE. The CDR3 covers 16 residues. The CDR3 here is CASSPGGGLAGNEQYF. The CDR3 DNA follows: TGTGCCAGCAGCCCAGGCGGAGGGCTAGCCGGTAACGAGCAGTACTTC. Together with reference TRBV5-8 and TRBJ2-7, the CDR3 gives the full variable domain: EAGVTQSPTHLIKTRGQQATLRCSPISGHTSVYWYQQALGLGLQFLLWYDEGEERNRGNFPPRFSGRQFPNYSSELNVNALELEDSALYLCASSPGGGLAGNEQYFGPGTRLTVT.

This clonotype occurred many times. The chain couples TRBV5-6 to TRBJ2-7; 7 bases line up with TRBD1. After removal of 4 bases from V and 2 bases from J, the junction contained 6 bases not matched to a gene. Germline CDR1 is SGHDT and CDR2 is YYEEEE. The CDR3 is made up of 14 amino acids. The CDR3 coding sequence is TGTGCCAGCAGCCTGTGGGACAGACCCTACGAGCAGTACTTC. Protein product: CASSLWDRPYEQYF. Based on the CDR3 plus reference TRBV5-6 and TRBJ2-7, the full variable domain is DAGVTQSPTHLIKTRGQQVTLRCSPKSGHDTVSWYQQALGQGPQFIFQYYEEEERQRGNFPDRFSGHQFPNYSSELNVNALLLGDSALYLCASSLWDRPYEQYFGPGTRLTVT.

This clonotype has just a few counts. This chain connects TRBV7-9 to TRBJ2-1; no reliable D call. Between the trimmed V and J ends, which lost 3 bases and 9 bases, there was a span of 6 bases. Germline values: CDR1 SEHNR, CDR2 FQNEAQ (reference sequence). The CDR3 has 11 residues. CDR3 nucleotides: TGTGCCAGCAGCTTTCATCCTGAGCAGTTCTTC. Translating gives CASSFHPEQFF.

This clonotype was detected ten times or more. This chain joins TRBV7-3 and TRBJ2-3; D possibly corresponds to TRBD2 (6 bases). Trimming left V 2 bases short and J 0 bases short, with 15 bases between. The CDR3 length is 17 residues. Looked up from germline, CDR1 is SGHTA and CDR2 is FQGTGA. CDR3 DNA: TGTGCCAGCAGCTTAGGGCCTAGCGAATATAGCACAGATACGCAGTATTTT. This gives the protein CASSLGPSEYSTDTQYF.

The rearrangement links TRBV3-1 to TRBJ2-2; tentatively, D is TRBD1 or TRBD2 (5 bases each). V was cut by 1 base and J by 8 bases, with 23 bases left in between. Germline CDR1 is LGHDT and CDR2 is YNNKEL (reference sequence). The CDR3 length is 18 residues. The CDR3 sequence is CASSQVRAGMFGAGELFF. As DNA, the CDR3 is TGTGCCAGCAGCCAAGTAAGAGCAGGAATGTTCGGGGCGGGGGAGCTGTTTTTT.

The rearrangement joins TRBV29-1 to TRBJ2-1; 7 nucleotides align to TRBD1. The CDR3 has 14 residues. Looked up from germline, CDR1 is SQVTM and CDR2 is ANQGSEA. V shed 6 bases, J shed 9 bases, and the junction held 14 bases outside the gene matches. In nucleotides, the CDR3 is TGCAGCGTAGCCGGGACAGACGTCTACGGTGAGCAGTTCTTC. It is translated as CSVAGTDVYGEQFF.

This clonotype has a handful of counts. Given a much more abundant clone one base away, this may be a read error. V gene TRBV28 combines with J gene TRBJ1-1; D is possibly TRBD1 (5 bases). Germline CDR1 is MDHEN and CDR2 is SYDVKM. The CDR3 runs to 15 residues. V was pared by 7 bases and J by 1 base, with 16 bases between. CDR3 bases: TGTGCCAGCACCCTATCCGCCACAGGGAACACTGAAGCTTTCTTT. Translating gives CASTLSATGNTEAFF.

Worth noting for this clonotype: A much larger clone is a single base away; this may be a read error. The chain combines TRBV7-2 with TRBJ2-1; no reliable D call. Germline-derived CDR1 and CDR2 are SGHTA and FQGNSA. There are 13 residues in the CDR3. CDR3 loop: CASSILTYNEQSF. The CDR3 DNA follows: TGTGCCAGCAGCATTCTGACCTACAATGAGCAGTCCTTC.

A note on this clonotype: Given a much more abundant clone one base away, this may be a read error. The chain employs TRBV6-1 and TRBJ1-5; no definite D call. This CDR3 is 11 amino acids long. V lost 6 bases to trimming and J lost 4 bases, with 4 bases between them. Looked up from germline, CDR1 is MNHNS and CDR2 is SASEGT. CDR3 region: CASRQNQPQHF. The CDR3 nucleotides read TGTGCCAGCAGGCAGAATCAGCCCCAGCATTTT.

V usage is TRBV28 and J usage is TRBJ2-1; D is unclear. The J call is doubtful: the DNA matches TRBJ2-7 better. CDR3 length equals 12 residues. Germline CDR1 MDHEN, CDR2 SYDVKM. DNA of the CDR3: TGTGCCAGCAGTCCGCATACGGAAGAGCAGTACTTC. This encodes CASSPHTEEQYF.

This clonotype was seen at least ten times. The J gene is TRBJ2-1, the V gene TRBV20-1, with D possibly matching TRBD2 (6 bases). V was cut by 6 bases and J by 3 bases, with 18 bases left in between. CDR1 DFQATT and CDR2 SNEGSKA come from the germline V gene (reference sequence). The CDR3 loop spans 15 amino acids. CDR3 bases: TGCAGTGCAAGCGGAGGGCTCGGGCACTACAATGAGCAGTTCTTC. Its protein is CSASGGLGHYNEQFF.

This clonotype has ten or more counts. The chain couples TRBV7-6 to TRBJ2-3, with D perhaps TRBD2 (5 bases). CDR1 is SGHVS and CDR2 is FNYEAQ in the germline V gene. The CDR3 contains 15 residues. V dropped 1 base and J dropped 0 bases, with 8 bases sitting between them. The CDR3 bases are TGTGCCAGCAGCTTAGGAGCGGTTAGCACAGATACGCAGTATTTT. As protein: CASSLGAVSTDTQYF.

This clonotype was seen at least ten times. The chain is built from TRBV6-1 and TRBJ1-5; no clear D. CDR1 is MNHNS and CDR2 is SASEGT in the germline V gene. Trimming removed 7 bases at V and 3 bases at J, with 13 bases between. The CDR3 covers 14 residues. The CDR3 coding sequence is TGTGCCAGCACCCTGTTGGGCTACAATCAGCCCCAGCATTTT. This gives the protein CASTLLGYNQPQHF.

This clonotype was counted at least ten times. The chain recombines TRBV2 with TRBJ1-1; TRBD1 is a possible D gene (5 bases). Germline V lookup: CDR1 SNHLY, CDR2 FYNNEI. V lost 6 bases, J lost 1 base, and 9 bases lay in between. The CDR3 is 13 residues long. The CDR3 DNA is TGTGCCAGCAGCACGACAGCGAACACTGAAGCTTTCTTT. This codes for CASSTTANTEAFF.

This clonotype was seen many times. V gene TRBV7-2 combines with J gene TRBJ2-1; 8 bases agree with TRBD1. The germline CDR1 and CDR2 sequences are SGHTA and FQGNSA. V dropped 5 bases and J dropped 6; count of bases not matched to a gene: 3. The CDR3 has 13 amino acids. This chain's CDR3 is CASSRQGFNEQFF. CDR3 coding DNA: TGTGCCAGCAGCCGACAGGGGTTCAATGAGCAGTTCTTC.

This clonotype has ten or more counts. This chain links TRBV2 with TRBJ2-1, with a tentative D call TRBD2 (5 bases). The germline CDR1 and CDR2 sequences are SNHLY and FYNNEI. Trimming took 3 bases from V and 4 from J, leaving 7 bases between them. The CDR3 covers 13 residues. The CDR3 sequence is CASSDTSYNEQFF. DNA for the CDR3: TGTGCCAGCAGTGACACTAGTTACAATGAGCAGTTCTTC.

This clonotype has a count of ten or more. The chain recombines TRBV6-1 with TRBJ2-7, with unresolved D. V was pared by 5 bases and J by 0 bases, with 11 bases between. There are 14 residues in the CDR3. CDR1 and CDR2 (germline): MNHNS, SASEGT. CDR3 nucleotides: TGTGCCAGCAGTCGTACCGTTAGCTCCTACGAGCAGTACTTC. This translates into CASSRTVSSYEQYF.